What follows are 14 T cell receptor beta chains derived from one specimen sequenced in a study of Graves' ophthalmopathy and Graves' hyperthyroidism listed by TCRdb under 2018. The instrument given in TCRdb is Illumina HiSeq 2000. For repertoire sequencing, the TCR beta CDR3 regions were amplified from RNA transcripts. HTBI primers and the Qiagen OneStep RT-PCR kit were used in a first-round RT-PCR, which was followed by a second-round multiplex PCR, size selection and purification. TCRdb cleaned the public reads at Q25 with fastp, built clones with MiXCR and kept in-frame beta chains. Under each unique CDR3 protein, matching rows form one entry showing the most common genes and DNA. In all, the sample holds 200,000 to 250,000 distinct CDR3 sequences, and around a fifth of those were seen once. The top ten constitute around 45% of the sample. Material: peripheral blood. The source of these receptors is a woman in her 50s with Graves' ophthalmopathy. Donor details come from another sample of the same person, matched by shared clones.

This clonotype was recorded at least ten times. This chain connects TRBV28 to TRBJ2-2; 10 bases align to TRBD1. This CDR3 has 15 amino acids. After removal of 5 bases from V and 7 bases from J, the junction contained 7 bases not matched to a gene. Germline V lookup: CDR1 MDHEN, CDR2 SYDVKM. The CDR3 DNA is TGTGCCAGCAGTGAACCGGGACAGGGGTTCGGGGAGCTGTTTTTT. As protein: CASSEPGQGFGELFF.

CDR3 sequence (DNA): TGTGCCAGCAGTTTAGCCCCCAGCGGGAGTACCTACGAGCAGTACTTC. This encodes CASSLAPSGSTYEQYF. The gene calls are TRBV12-3 or TRBV12-4 and TRBJ2-7, with 8 nucleotides matching TRBD2. This CDR3 has 16 residues. V dropped 0 bases and J dropped 2; count of bases not matched to a gene: 6.

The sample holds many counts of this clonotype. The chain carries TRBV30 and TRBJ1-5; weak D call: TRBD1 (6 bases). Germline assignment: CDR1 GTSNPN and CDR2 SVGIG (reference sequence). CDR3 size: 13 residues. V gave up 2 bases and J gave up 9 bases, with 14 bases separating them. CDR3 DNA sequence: TGTGCCTGGAGTCCAGGGGAAGGTTTGCCCCAGCATTTT. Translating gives CAWSPGEGLPQHF.

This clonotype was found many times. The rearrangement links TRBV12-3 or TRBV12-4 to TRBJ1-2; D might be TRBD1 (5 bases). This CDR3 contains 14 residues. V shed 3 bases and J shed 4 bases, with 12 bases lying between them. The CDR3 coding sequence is TGTGCCAGCAGTTTGGGGCGGGCGGCCTATGGCTACACCTTC. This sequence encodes CASSLGRAAYGYTF.

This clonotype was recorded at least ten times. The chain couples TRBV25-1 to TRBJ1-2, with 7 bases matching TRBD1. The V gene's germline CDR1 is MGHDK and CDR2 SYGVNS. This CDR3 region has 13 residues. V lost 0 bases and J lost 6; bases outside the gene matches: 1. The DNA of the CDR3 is TGTGCCAGCAGTGAATATGGGACAGATGGCTACACCTTC. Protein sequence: CASSEYGTDGYTF.

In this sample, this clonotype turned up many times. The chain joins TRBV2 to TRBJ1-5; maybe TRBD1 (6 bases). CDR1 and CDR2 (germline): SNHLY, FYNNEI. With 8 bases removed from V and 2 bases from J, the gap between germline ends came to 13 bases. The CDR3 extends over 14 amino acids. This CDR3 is CASWGNRGNQPQHF. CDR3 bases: TGTGCCAGCTGGGGGAACAGGGGCAATCAGCCCCAGCATTTT.

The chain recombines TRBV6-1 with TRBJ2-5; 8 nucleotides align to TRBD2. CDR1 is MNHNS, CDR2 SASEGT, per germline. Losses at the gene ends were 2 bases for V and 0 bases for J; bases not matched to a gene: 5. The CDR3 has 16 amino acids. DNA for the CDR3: TGTGCCAGCAGTGAACGAACGGGAGGGGACCAAGAGACCCAGTACTTC. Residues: CASSERTGGDQETQYF.

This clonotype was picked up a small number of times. In DNA, the CDR3 is TGTGCCAGCAGCCGTCGGACAGGGGTGGACAATCAGCCCCAGCATTTT. Translated, it gives CASSRRTGVDNQPQHF. The chain couples TRBV6-2 or TRBV6-3 to TRBJ1-5; 9 bases agree with TRBD1. The V and J ends lost 6 bases and 3 bases, in that order; junction bases with no gene match: 9. The CDR3 loop spans 16 amino acids. The germline V gene has CDR1 MNHEY and CDR2 SVGEGT.

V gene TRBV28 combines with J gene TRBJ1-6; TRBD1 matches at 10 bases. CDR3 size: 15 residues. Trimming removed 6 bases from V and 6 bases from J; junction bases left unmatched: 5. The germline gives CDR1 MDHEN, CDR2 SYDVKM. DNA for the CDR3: TGTGCCAGCAGGTTGACAGGGGGCGGTAATTCACCCCTCCACTTT. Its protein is CASRLTGGGNSPLHF.

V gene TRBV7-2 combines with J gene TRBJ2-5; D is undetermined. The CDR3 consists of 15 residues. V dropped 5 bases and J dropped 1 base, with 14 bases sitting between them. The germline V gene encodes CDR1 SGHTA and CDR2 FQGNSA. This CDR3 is CASSPRAQIQETQYF. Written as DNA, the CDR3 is TGTGCCAGCAGCCCCCGGGCTCAGATCCAAGAGACCCAGTACTTC.

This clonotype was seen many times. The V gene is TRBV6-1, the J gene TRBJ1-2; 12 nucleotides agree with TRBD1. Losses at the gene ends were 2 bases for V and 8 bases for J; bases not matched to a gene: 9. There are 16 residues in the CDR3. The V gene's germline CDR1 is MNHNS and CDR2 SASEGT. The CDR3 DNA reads TGTGCCAGCAGTGAACTCTGGGGACAGGGGGCGCGAGGCTACACCTTC. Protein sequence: CASSELWGQGARGYTF.

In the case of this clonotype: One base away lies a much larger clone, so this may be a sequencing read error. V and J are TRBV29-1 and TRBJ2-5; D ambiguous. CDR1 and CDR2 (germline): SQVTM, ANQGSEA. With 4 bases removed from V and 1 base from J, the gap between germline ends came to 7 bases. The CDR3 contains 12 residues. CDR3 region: CSVVVFQETQYF. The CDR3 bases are TGCAGCGTTGTTGTGTTCCAAGAGACCCAGTACTTC.

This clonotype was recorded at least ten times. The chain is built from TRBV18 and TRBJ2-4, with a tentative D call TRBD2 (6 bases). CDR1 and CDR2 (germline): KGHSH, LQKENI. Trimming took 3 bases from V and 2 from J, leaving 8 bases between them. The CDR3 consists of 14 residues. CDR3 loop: CASSPGRSKNIQYF. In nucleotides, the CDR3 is TGTGCCAGCTCACCTGGGAGGTCCAAAAACATTCAGTACTTC.

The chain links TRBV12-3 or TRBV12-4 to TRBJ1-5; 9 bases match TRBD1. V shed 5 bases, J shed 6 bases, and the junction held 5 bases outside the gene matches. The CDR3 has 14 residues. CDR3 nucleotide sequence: TGTGCCAGCAGTCCTGGGACAGGGACTCAGCCCCAGCATTTT. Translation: CASSPGTGTQPQHF.